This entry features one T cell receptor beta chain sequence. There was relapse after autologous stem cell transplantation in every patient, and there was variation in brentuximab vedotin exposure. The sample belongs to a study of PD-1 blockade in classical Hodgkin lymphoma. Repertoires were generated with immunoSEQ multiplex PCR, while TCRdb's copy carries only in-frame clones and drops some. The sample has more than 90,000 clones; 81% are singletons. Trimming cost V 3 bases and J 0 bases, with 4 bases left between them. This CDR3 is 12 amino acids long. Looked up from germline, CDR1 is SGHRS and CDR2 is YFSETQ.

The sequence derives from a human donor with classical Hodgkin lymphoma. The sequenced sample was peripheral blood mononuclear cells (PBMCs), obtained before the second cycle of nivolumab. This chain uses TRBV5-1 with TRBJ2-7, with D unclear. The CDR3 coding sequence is TGCGCCAGCAGCTCCCCCTCCTACGAGCAGTACTTC. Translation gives CASSSPSYEQYF. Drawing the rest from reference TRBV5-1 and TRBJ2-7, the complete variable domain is KAGVTQTPRYLIKTRGQQVTLSCSPISGHRSVSWYQQTPGQGLQFLFEYFSETQRNKGNFPGRFSGRQFSNSRSEMNVSTLELGDSALYLCASSSPSYEQYFGPGTRLTVT.